This TCR beta chain emerged from a study of OX40 agonist ivuxolimab in advanced cancers. Study-level information: Dosing consisted of intravenous ivuxolimab at 0.01 to 10 mg/kg every 2 weeks. Study results and limitations: On average, a greater number of expanded clones characterised CD8+ T cells relative to CD4+. Dosing at 0.1 to 3.0 mg/kg was accompanied by clonal expansion of CD4+ and CD8+ blood T cells by week 6.

Clones were read by immunoSEQ multiplex PCR, and TCRdb kept only the in-frame ones, dropping some. The sample holds 48,000 or so clones, around 80% seen once. People who had autoimmune disease history or systemic immunosuppression were excluded. Regarding this clone: Its antigen is not known.

Germline CDR1 reads MGHRA; CDR2 reads YSYEKL. V was trimmed by 0 bases and J by 7 bases, leaving 15 bases between them. The CDR3 loop spans 16 amino acids. The chain joins TRBV4-1 to TRBJ2-2; D gene ambiguous. The receptor was derived from an adult with an advanced solid tumor such as melanoma, head and neck, liver or kidney cancer. Specimen: CD4+ or CD8+ T cells sorted from blood, collected in a trial of the OX40 agonist ivuxolimab. CDR3 DNA sequence: TGCGCCAGCAGCCAAGAGGGCGGAGTGTGGATCGGGGAGCTGTTTTTT. Protein sequence: CASSQEGGVWIGELFF.